What follows is one TCR beta chain and its context. Its antigen has not been determined. No quality values exist for individual bases; no much larger clone is one base distant. The data derive from a study of shared clonotypes between healthy human individuals (dated by TCRdb to 2020 to 2022). Describing the broader study: A couple of women and a few men aged 18 to 49 years were included in the cohort. For each donor, three plates each were used for CD4 naive and CD4 memory, two plates were used for CD8 naive, and one plate was used for CD8 memory. Blood TCR repertoires of four to six healthy adults were deeply sequenced to estimate repertoire size and the extent of clonotype sharing between individuals. Different laboratories and diverse techniques were used to prepare libraries and sequence TCR repertoires, to increase sequencing depth and limit assay-specific biases. Leukapheresis yielded between about 0.85 and 10 billion PBMCs per donor.

The donors were healthy, HIV-negative adults who had no recently reported acute infections or vaccinations. Every donor was a Caucasian adult living in Nashville, Tennessee, USA. The CD8 memory samples were a combination of magnetically selected CD45RO+ cells and CCR7-negative CD45RA+ effector memory (TemRA) cells. Blood was obtained by leukapheresis, after which PBMCs were separated by Ficoll-Histopaque density gradient centrifugation and cryopreserved in liquid nitrogen vapor phase. Analytical flow cytometry was used to check the purity and quantity of each magnetically sorted T cell population. Genomic DNA was isolated from each sorted fraction and quantified by UV absorbance on a Nanodrop 2000c. The paper as a whole reports these results and caveats: Based on pairwise subsampling, the degree of clonotype sharing among donors was expected to be affected by sequencing depth. Estimated clonotype richness was generally larger for naive than for memory subsets. Because the study included a small number of donors, the genetic and exposure-history diversity represented was limited. Roughly 5.2% of naive CD4, around 3.6% of naive CD8, 2.3% of memory CD4, and over 0.35% of memory CD8 clonotypes were shared across four donors. Sampling was restricted to blood, and TCR repertoires in tissue are likely to differ from TCR repertoires in blood. Rarefaction of sorted-subset datasets indicated incomplete sequencing despite the large sequencing depth. Higher generation probabilities were observed for clonotypes shared by all four sorted-subset donors than for non-shared clonotypes.

As encoded in the germline V gene, CDR1 is SNHLY while CDR2 is FYNNEI. Trimming takes 0 bases from V and 6 bases from J, and the germline ends sit 18 bases apart. There are 16 amino acids in the CDR3, from cysteine to phenylalanine inclusive. Only the CDR3 DNA stays, 48 bases, in frame from base 1. TCR CDR3 regions were amplified from genomic DNA by multiplex PCR using the deep immunoSEQ assay. For each cell subset, the extracted genomic DNA was distributed evenly across all wells of several immunoSEQ 96-well plates, and each plate served as one replicate. For sorted subsets, each replicate PCR was loaded with about 200 ng genomic DNA, equivalent to roughly 30,000 T cell genomes. Purified libraries were quantified with a Qubit 3.0 fluorometer, sized on a Bioanalyzer 2100, and re-quantified with the KAPA Library Quantification kit. Each immunoSEQ 96-well plate was sequenced on its own single-read 150-cycle Illumina NextSeq 550 flow cell. As for the authors' bioinformatics: Because the immunoSEQ output held only junctional sequences and lacked quality scores, the filtering could not match the filtering applied to full-length reads. Sequences were annotated with PyIR, a Python wrapper for IgBLAST v1.9, and V/J genes and CDR3 were assigned using IMGT germline references. Reads were removed for weak V/J assignments (E-value above 1e-6), missing CDR3, stop codons, out-of-frame junctions, or ambiguous translated residues. V3J clonotypes were defined as sequences sharing an identical inferred V gene, J gene, and CDR3 amino acid sequence. Percentage overlap between repertoires was calculated by dividing the number of shared unique clonotypes by the size of the smaller repertoire. RTK rarefaction, the Chao1 estimator, and Recon v2.1 estimates of unobserved clonotypes were used to assess repertoire richness. For all TCRbeta clonotypes obtained by the gDNA method from a few donors, generation probabilities were computed with OLGA. The clones in this table, taken by TCRdb from immuneACCESS, are in-frame only. Not every clone is retained; where verified, under half of the shortfall comes from an unresolved V gene, and the cause of the rest is unknown. That table is the source of V, J and clone size, and D and trimming were worked out from the DNA. The sample data list about 380,000 clones, and approximately 97% of these were observed just once. Of the sample, about 0.32% is held by the ten largest clones.

Source material: memory CD8+ T cells sorted from blood. The sample's cell subset or site, from its label and the paper: CD45RO+ cells pooled with CCR7-negative TemRA cells. The V and J segments used are TRBV2 and TRBJ2-7; the D region possibly corresponds to TRBD2 (5 bases align). This receptor was taken from a man aged 30 to 39 in good health. The CDR3 in this case is CASSEARATYRLEQYF. The sequenced DNA is TGTGCCAGCAGTGAAGCGCGGGCAACCTATCGGCTCGAGCAGTACTTC. With all but the CDR3 taken from the reference TRBV2 and TRBJ2-7 genes, the full variable domain is: EPEVTQTPSHQVTQMGQEVILRCVPISNHLYFYWYRQILGQKVEFLVSFYNNEISEKSEIFDDQFSVERPDGSNFTLKIRSTKLEDSAMYFCASSEARATYRLEQYFGPGTRLTVT.